Following are 16 T cell receptor beta chains from one sample sequenced in a study of post-analysis software for immune sequencing data. Study observations and caveats: Among a handful of TRBV segments more frequent in patients than controls were TRBV5-6, TRBV5-1 and TRBV20-1.

Sequencing libraries made from TCR beta cDNA carried unique molecular identifiers. TCRdb reprocessed the PCR reads with MiXCR, giving one entry per CDR3 protein. The sample has 400,000 to 500,000 distinct CDR3 sequences; approximately 39% are singletons. These receptors have no known antigen. The sequenced material came from blood. These receptors were obtained from a girl aged 2 to 10 with multiple sclerosis.

This rearrangement joins TRBV6-2 or TRBV6-3 to TRBJ2-3, with D possibly being TRBD1 or TRBD2 (6 bases each). This CDR3 has 18 residues. Trimming stripped 6 bases from V and 0 bases from J, with 22 bases between. Germline V gene lookup returns CDR1 MNHEY and CDR2 SVGEGT. CDR3 amino acids: CASSPGGSTDSSTDTQYF. DNA for the CDR3: TGTGCCAGCAGCCCCGGGGGCAGTACAGATTCTAGCACAGATACGCAGTATTTT.

This clonotype appeared a few times. One end of the junction varies from germline; a read error may be responsible. The chain links TRBV10-2 to TRBJ1-4; TRBD1 is a possible D gene (5 bases). Per germline, CDR1 WSHSY and CDR2 SAAADI. The CDR3 consists of 15 residues. CDR3: CTSSDRDSTNEKLFF. CDR3 sequence (DNA): TGCACCAGCAGTGACCGGGACTCAACTAATGAAAAACTGTTTTTT.

The chain uses TRBV4-1 and TRBJ1-5; no firm D call. The CDR3 runs to 16 residues. The germline CDR1 and CDR2 sequences are MGHRA and YSYEKL. V lost 0 bases, J lost 0 bases, and 9 bases lay in between. For the CDR3, the DNA is TGCGCCAGCAGCCAAGACCCCGGGAATAGCAATCAGCCCCAGCATTTT. Amino acid sequence: CASSQDPGNSNQPQHF.

This chain joins TRBV28 and TRBJ2-3, with 10 nucleotides matching TRBD2. Germline V gene sequence: CDR1 MDHEN, CDR2 SYDVKM. The CDR3 extends over 16 amino acids. With 6 bases clipped from V and 0 bases from J, the junction kept 6 bases outside the gene matches. The CDR3 here is CASSWGLASSTDTQYF. CDR3 nucleotide sequence: TGTGCCAGCAGCTGGGGACTAGCGAGCAGCACAGATACGCAGTATTTT.

Only a few counts were recorded for this clonotype. The genes are TRBV4-2 and TRBJ2-7, with 11 bases aligning to TRBD2. This CDR3 is 16 amino acids long. V shed 0 bases, J shed 3 bases, and the junction held 4 bases outside the gene matches. Germline CDR1 LGHNA, CDR2 YNFKEQ. CDR3 amino acids: CASSQDITSGGYEQYF. The CDR3 coding sequence is TGTGCCAGCAGCCAAGATATTACTAGCGGGGGCTACGAGCAGTACTTC.

This clonotype was counted at least ten times. This chain connects TRBV2 to TRBJ2-1; D might be TRBD1 (6 bases). Trimming left V 4 bases short and J 6 bases short, with 13 bases between. Per germline, CDR1 SNHLY and CDR2 FYNNEI. The CDR3 sequence is 14 residues long. Written as DNA, the CDR3 is TGTGCCAGCAGTGGCCCCGGGACAAGCAATGAGCAGTTCTTC. This codes for CASSGPGTSNEQFF.

This clonotype showed up many times. The chain combines TRBV29-1 with TRBJ2-3; 11 positions match TRBD2. Germline-derived CDR1 and CDR2 are SQVTM and ANQGSEA. The trim removed 4 bases at V and 0 bases at J, leaving 6 bases unmatched. The CDR3 contains 16 residues. CDR3 sequence (DNA): TGCAGCGTTGTTCTAGCGGGAGGAACTAGCACAGATACGCAGTATTTT. Its translation is CSVVLAGGTSTDTQYF.

The V call is TRBV20-1, the J call TRBJ2-7; possible D gene TRBD1, 5 bases. Germline V lookup: CDR1 DFQATT, CDR2 SNEGSKA (reference sequence). Trimming cost V 0 bases and J 2 bases, with 11 bases left between them. CDR3 length: 14 amino acids. The CDR3 sequence: CSARDFARAYEQYF. The CDR3 DNA follows: TGCAGTGCTAGAGATTTTGCCAGGGCCTACGAGCAGTACTTC.

This clonotype was found a few times. Here the CDR3 DNA reads TGTGCCAGCAGCCCAGGGACAGGGGGGGGGAATGAGCAGTTCTTC. Translated: CASSPGTGGGNEQFF. The J gene is TRBJ2-1, the V gene TRBV27; the match to TRBD1 covers 11 bases. CDR3 length: 15 amino acids. Trimming cost V 6 bases and J 7 bases; bases outside gene matches: 8. Germline values: CDR1 MNHEY, CDR2 SMNVEV (reference sequence).

Of note for this clonotype: Compared with germline, one end of the junction differs, possibly owing to a read error. The chain combines TRBV14 with TRBJ2-6, with D possibly being TRBD1 (5 bases). This CDR3 region has 17 residues. Per the germline V gene, CDR1 is SGHDN and CDR2 is FVKESK. The CDR3 DNA sequence: TGTGCCAGCAGCCAAGATCGACGTACCTCTGGGGCCAACGTCCGGACTTTC. Amino acid sequence: CASSQDRRTSGANVRTF.

With respect to this clonotype: Germline is not matched at one junction end, which may reflect a read error. The chain has TRBV7-3 and TRBJ2-3; no firm D call. The CDR3 runs 16 residues. Germline assignment: CDR1 SGHTA and CDR2 FQGTGA. The CDR3, as DNA: TGTGCCAGCAGCATAACGTACGCCAGAAGCACAGATACGCAGTATTTT. Its translation: CASSITYARSTDTQYF.

J is TRBJ1-1 and V is TRBV20-1, with D possibly being TRBD1 (5 bases). V was pared by 6 bases and J by 1 base, with 12 bases between. The CDR3 runs to 13 residues. The germline V gene encodes CDR1 DFQATT and CDR2 SNEGSKA (reference sequence). CDR3 residues: CSARQTGNTEAFF. CDR3 DNA: TGCAGTGCACGACAAACAGGGAACACTGAAGCTTTCTTT.

This clonotype has a handful of counts. The chain combines TRBV13 with TRBJ2-5, with D hard to call. The length of the CDR3 is 13 residues. CDR1 is PRHDT and CDR2 is FYEKMQ in the germline V gene (reference sequence). Trimming pared 0 bases from V and 4 bases from J, leaving 6 bases between. The DNA for the CDR3 is TGTGCCAGCAGCTTAGGGATTTCAGAGACCCAGTACTTC. Translated, it gives CASSLGISETQYF. Complete variable domain (other parts from reference TRBV13 and TRBJ2-5): AAGVIQSPRHLIKEKRETATLKCYPIPRHDTVYWYQQGPGQDPQFLISFYEKMQSDKGSIPDRFSAQQFSDYHSELNMSSLELGDSALYFCASSLGISETQYFGPGTRLLVL.

This chain uses TRBV13 with TRBJ2-5, with D perhaps given as TRBD1 or TRBD2 (5 bases each). This CDR3 contains 13 residues. The V and J ends lost 6 bases and 7 bases respectively, with 15 bases between them. The germline CDR1 and CDR2 sequences are PRHDT and FYEKMQ (reference sequence). In DNA, the CDR3 is TGTGCCAGCAGTCCCGGGACGAAGGGGACCCAGTACTTC. Protein product: CASSPGTKGTQYF.

The rearrangement links TRBV12-5 to TRBJ2-1; D unclear. Per germline, CDR1 LGHNT and CDR2 FRNRAP. V was pared by 1 base and J by 9 bases, with 10 bases between. CDR3 length equals 13 residues. CDR3 sequence: CASGLALFGEQFF. The DNA for the CDR3 is TGTGCTAGTGGTTTGGCCCTATTTGGTGAGCAGTTCTTC.

This clonotype appeared a single time. V is TRBV28 and J is TRBJ2-7; D not certain. V was cut by 1 base and J by 1 base, with 11 bases left in between. This CDR3 is 15 amino acids long. Germline V gene sequence: CDR1 MDHEN, CDR2 SYDVKM. CDR3 region: CASSLFPSGSYEQYF. CDR3 sequence (DNA): TGTGCCAGCAGTTTATTTCCCTCCGGTTCCTACGAGCAGTACTTC.